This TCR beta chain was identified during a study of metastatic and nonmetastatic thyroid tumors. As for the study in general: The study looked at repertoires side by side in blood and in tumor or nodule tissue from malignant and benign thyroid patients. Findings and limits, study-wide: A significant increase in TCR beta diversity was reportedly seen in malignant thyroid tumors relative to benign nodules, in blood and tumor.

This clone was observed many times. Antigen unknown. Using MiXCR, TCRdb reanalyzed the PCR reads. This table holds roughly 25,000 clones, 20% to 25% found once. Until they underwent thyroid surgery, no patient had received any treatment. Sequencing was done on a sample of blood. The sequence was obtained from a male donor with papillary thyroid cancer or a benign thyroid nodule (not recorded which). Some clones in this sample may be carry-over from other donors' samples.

This chain's CDR3 is CAIKPWGAGNTIYF. The CDR3, as DNA: TGTGCCATCAAACCTTGGGGGGCTGGAAACACCATATATTTT. The rearrangement uses TRBV10-3 and TRBJ1-3; the D gene is possibly TRBD1 (5 bases). Per germline, CDR1 ENHRY and CDR2 SYGVKD. The length of the CDR3 is 14 residues. V lost 7 bases and J lost 2, with 12 bases in between.